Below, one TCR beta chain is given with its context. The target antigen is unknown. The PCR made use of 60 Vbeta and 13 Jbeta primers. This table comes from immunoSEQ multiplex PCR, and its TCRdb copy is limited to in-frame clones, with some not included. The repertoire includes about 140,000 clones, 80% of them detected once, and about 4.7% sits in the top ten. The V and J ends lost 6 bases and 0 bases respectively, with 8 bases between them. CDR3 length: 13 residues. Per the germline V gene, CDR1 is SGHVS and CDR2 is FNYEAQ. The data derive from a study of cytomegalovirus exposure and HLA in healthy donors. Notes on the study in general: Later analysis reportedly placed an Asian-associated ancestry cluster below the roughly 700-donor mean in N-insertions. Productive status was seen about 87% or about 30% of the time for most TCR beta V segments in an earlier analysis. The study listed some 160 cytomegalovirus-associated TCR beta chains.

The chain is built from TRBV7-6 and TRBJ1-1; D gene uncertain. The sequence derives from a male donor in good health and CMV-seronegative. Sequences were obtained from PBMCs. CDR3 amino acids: CASSKEMNTEAFF. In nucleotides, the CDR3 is TGTGCCAGCAGTAAAGAGATGAACACTGAAGCTTTCTTT. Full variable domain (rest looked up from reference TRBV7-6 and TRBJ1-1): GAGVSQSPRYKVTKRGQDVALRCDPISGHVSLYWYRQALGQGPEFLTYFNYEAQQDKSGLPNDRFSAERPEGSISTLTIQRTEQRDSAMYRCASSKEMNTEAFFGQGTRLTVV.